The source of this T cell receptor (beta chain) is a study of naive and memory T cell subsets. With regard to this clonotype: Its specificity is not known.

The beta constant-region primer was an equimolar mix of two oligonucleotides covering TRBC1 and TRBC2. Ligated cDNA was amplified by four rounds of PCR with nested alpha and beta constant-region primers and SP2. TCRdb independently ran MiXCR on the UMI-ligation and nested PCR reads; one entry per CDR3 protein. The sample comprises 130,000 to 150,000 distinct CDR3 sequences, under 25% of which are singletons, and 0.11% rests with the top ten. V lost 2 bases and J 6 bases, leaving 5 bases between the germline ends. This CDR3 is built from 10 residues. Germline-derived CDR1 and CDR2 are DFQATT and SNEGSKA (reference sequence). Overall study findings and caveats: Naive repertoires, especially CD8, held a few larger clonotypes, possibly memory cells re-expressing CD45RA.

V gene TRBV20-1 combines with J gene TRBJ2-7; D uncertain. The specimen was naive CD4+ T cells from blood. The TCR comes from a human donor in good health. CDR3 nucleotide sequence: TGCAGTGCTAGAACTGGCGAGCAGTACTTC. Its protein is CSARTGEQYF.